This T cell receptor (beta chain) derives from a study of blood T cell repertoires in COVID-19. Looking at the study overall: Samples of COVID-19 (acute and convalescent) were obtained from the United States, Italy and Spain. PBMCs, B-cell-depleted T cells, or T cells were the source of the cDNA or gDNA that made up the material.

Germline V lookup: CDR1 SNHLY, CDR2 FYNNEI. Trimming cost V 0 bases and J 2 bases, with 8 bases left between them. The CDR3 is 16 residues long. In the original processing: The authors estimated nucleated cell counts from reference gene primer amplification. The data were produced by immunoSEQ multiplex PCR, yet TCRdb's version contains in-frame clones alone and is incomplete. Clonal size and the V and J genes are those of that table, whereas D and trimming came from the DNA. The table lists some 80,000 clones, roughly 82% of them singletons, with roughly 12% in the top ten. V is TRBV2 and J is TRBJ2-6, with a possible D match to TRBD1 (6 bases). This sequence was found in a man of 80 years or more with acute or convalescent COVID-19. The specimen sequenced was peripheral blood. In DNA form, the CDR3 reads TGTGCCAGCAGTGAAGCGAACAGGGCTGGGGCCAACGTCCTGACTTTC. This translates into CASSEANRAGANVLTF. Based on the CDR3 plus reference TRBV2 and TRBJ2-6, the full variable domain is EPEVTQTPSHQVTQMGQEVILRCVPISNHLYFYWYRQILGQKVEFLVSFYNNEISEKSEIFDDQFSVERPDGSNFTLKIRSTKLEDSAMYFCASSEANRAGANVLTFGAGSRLTVL.